The 20 T cell receptor beta chains below come from one sample, sequenced in a study of vaccination effects on CD4 cells after COVID-19. These receptors' targets are unknown. Data came from immunoSEQ multiplex PCR; TCRdb stores just in-frame clones and leaves some out. The sample carries roughly 52,000 clones, 55% to 75% recorded once. The ViraFEST assay expanded antigen-specific CD4+ T cells with viral peptide pools before sequencing. Following culture for approximately 11 days, CD4+ T cells were isolated. No vaccinee had earlier SARS-CoV-2 infection, and nucleocapsid antibodies were negative. This material consisted of CD4+ T cells from PBMCs cultured with SARS-CoV-2 spike peptides, taken before COVID-19 vaccination. The receptors originated from a human donor who received a COVID-19 vaccine.

This clone has a handful of counts. This chain uses TRBV18 with TRBJ2-7; maybe TRBD1 (5 bases). CDR3 length: 15 residues. V was cut by 2 bases and J by 0 bases, with 11 bases left in between. Per germline, CDR1 KGHSH and CDR2 LQKENI. CDR3 DNA: TGTGCCAGCTCACCAGGGGCTATCCTCTCCTACGAGCAGTACTTC. Translated, it gives CASSPGAILSYEQYF.

This clone is a singleton in its sample. The chain is built from TRBV2 and TRBJ1-1, with a weak D call TRBD1 (5 bases). V was cut by 5 bases and J by 8 bases, with 12 bases left in between. The CDR3 extends over 12 amino acids. Germline loops: CDR1 SNHLY, CDR2 FYNNEI. The CDR3: CASSLGTPEAFF. For the CDR3, the DNA is TGTGCCAGCAGTCTCGGGACTCCCGAAGCTTTCTTT.

The chain uses TRBV7-9 and TRBJ1-2, with a possible D match to TRBD1 (6 bases). Germline CDR1 and CDR2: SEHNR and FQNEAQ (reference sequence). Trimming left V 5 bases short and J 6 bases short, with 19 bases between. The CDR3 totals 15 residues. CDR3 amino acids: CASSHHPTGSHGYTF. The CDR3 nucleotides read TGTGCCAGCAGCCACCACCCCACAGGGTCCCATGGCTACACCTTC.

This chain's CDR3 is CASGTGTSPLHF. The CDR3 nucleotides are TGTGCCAGCGGGACAGGGACTTCACCCCTCCACTTT. The V gene is TRBV25-1, the J gene TRBJ1-6, with 9 positions matching TRBD1. The length of the CDR3 is 12 residues. The trim removed 8 bases at V and 9 bases at J, leaving 2 bases unmatched. Germline V CDR1 and CDR2: MGHDK, SYGVNS.

The CDR3 reads CASSQDPREIGYTF. The CDR3 DNA is TGCGCCAGCAGCCAAGACCCCAGAGAGATCGGCTACACCTTC. The V call is TRBV4-3, the J call TRBJ1-2; no firm D call. This CDR3 has 14 residues. V lost 0 bases and J 8 bases, leaving 13 bases between the germline ends. Germline CDR1 reads LGHNA; CDR2 reads YSLEER.

V gene TRBV5-6 combines with J gene TRBJ2-7; 11 bases map to TRBD2. The CDR3 totals 17 residues. CDR1 and CDR2 (germline): SGHDT, YYEEEE. V lost 3 bases and J lost 0; bases outside the gene matches: 8. The CDR3 bases are TGTGCCAGCAGCTCGTTCGGACTAGCGGGCTCCTCCTACGAGCAGTACTTC. Translated: CASSSFGLAGSSYEQYF.

Written as DNA, the CDR3 is TGTGCCAGCAGTCTTACCGGGACTTACGCTGAAGCTTTCTTT. Its protein is CASSLTGTYAEAFF. This chain links TRBV6-2 or TRBV6-3 with TRBJ1-1, with a weak D call TRBD1 (5 bases). Germline V gives CDR1 MNHEY, CDR2 SVGEGT. The CDR3 spans 14 residues. Trimming took 5 bases from V and 6 from J, leaving 16 bases between them.

This CDR3 is CASSPTWGDPYNEQFF. DNA of the CDR3: TGTGCCAGCAGCCCCACGTGGGGGGACCCCTACAATGAGCAGTTCTTC. This chain joins TRBV9 and TRBJ2-1, with D perhaps TRBD2 (6 bases). From germline, CDR1 is SGDLS and CDR2 YYNGEE. The CDR3 sequence is 16 residues long. V dropped 4 bases and J dropped 2 bases, with 16 bases sitting between them.

This clone was recorded once. V and J are TRBV19 and TRBJ2-1, with 11 bases that match TRBD2. This CDR3 comprises 23 residues. From germline, CDR1 is LNHDA and CDR2 SQIVND (reference sequence). The trim removed 5 bases at V and 1 base at J, leaving 25 bases unmatched. The DNA of the CDR3 is TGTGCCAGTAGTTGGAGCTCAGGACAGTCTGGTAGCGGGAGGGCCCTGTCCTACAATGAGCAGTTCTTC. It yields the protein CASSWSSGQSGSGRALSYNEQFF.

The chain joins TRBV4-2 to TRBJ2-5, with D possibly being TRBD2 (6 bases). The CDR3 spans 14 residues. Germline V CDR1 and CDR2: LGHNA, YNFKEQ. Trimming took 4 bases from V and 5 from J, leaving 14 bases between them. The CDR3: CASSPHPSAETQYF. For the CDR3, the DNA is TGTGCCAGCAGCCCCCACCCTAGCGCCGAGACCCAGTACTTC.

The genes are TRBV5-4 and TRBJ1-2; D gene uncertain. The CDR3 contains 14 residues. Trimming took 1 base from V and 8 from J, leaving 15 bases between them. Germline V lookup: CDR1 SGHNT, CDR2 YYREEE (reference sequence). The CDR3: CASSLNGGAGGYTF. In DNA, the CDR3 is TGTGCCAGCAGCTTGAACGGCGGTGCTGGGGGCTACACCTTC. Drawing the rest from reference TRBV5-4 and TRBJ1-2, the complete variable domain is ETGVTQSPTHLIKTRGQQVTLRCSSQSGHNTVSWYQQALGQGPQFIFQYYREEENGRGNFPPRFSGLQFPNYSSELNVNALELDDSALYLCASSLNGGAGGYTFGSGTRLTVV.

The chain recombines TRBV7-9 with TRBJ2-5; 9 positions match TRBD2. Germline CDR1 SEHNR, CDR2 FQNEAQ (reference sequence). The CDR3 loop spans 14 amino acids. With 5 bases clipped from V and 4 bases from J, the junction kept 5 bases outside the gene matches. In nucleotides, the CDR3 is TGTGCCAGCAGCCCTGGGACTAGCAGAGAGACCCAGTACTTC. Translation gives CASSPGTSRETQYF.

The chain employs TRBV6-2 or TRBV6-3 and TRBJ1-5; D might be TRBD1 (5 bases). The CDR3 has 15 residues. Germline loops: CDR1 MNHEY, CDR2 SVGEGT. The ends were cut back, 6 bases at V and 15 bases at J, with 27 bases in the middle. The CDR3 DNA follows: TGTGCCAGCAGCCCCAGTAGGGTGGTCGGGACCGTGGGGCATTTT. Its protein product is CASSPSRVVGTVGHF.

This chain links TRBV6-6 with TRBJ1-5; 9 nucleotides line up with TRBD1. The CDR3 is 16 amino acids. Per the germline V gene, CDR1 is MNHNY and CDR2 is SVGAGI (reference sequence). The trim removed 5 bases at V and 1 base at J, leaving 6 bases unmatched. The DNA for the CDR3 is TGTGCCAGCAGTCCTATCGGGACAGGGAGCAATCAGCCCCAGCATTTT. Protein product: CASSPIGTGSNQPQHF.

V gene TRBV2 combines with J gene TRBJ2-3; 10 nucleotides line up with TRBD2. This CDR3 contains 15 residues. Looked up from germline, CDR1 is SNHLY and CDR2 is FYNNEI. V lost 7 bases, J lost 3 bases, and 7 bases stayed unmatched. In DNA, the CDR3 is TGTGCCAGCACTCGAGCTAGCGGGAGTACAGATACGCAGTATTTT. This encodes CASTRASGSTDTQYF.

The gene calls are TRBV28 and TRBJ1-2; D gene uncertain. The V and J ends lost 2 bases and 8 bases respectively, with 9 bases between them. CDR1 is MDHEN, CDR2 SYDVKM, per germline. This CDR3 region has 12 residues. The DNA of the CDR3 is TGTGCCAGCAGTTTACCCACAGACGGCTACACCTTC. This codes for CASSLPTDGYTF.

The rearrangement links TRBV24-1 to TRBJ2-1, with 9 bases identical to TRBD1. The germline V gene has CDR1 KGHDR and CDR2 SFDVKD. Unmatched junction bases numbered 1, after V lost 9 bases and J lost 5 bases. CDR3 size: 12 residues. CDR3 region: CATGTGNNEQFF. Written as DNA, the CDR3 is TGTGCCACCGGGACAGGGAACAATGAGCAGTTCTTC.

The chain has TRBV3-1 (or the pseudogene TRBV3-2) and TRBJ2-5; 10 nucleotides align to TRBD2. The CDR3 has 14 residues. V lost 4 bases to trimming and J lost 5 bases; unmatched junction nucleotides: 4. Germline V gene lookup returns CDR1 LGHDT and CDR2 YNNKEL (reference sequence). The CDR3 nucleotides read TGTGCCAGCAGCCTTAGCGGGAGGTATGAGACCCAGTACTTC. Translating it yields CASSLSGRYETQYF.

The rearrangement uses TRBV12-3 or TRBV12-4 and TRBJ1-2; no clear D. The CDR3 length is 12 residues. V shed 4 bases and J shed 5 bases, with 8 bases lying between them. Here the CDR3 reads CASSSTRYGYTF. CDR3 coding DNA: TGTGCCAGCAGTTCCACCAGATATGGCTACACCTTC.

The gene calls are TRBV20-1 and TRBJ1-2; the match to TRBD1 covers 7 bases. The CDR3 totals 11 residues. J gave up 4 bases and V 7 bases, and 3 bases lay outside the gene matches. The germline gives CDR1 DFQATT, CDR2 SNEGSKA (reference sequence). CDR3 region: CSVRDSYGYTF. The CDR3 region has the DNA TGCAGTGTCCGGGACAGCTATGGCTACACCTTC.